The sample holds one count of the clone carrying this T cell receptor beta chain. The source of the sample is a study of blood T cell repertoires in COVID-19. Study context: The United States, Italy and Spain were the sources of the acute and convalescent COVID-19 samples. Sample material is recorded as cDNA or gDNA derived from T cells, B-cell-depleted T cells, or PBMCs.

Original processing notes: Amplifying reference gene primers gave estimates of nucleated cell counts. Sequenced by immunoSEQ multiplex PCR; TCRdb stores in-frame clones only, minus some. The V and J calls and clone size are taken from that table; D and trimming were inferred from the DNA. This table holds 120,000 or so clones, about 80% found once. The sequence was collected from a man between 65 and 79 years old with acute or convalescent COVID-19. The sample taken for sequencing was peripheral blood.

This CDR3 reads CASSTLGRQGGELFF. For the CDR3, the DNA is TGTGCCAGCAGTACCCTGGGCAGACAGGGCGGGGAGCTGTTTTTT. The chain uses TRBV27 and TRBJ2-2; TRBD1 matches 7 bases. V lost 5 bases and J lost 7; bases outside the gene matches: 10. The CDR3 extends over 15 amino acids. CDR1 MNHEY and CDR2 SMNVEV come from the germline V gene (reference sequence).